This TCR beta chain was obtained from a study of T cells after yellow fever vaccination. Across the study: Low-cell-number fractions underwent preparation using SMART-Seq v4 Ultra Low Input.

Study-level points and caveats: Weaker, the secondary response had a peak occurring faster, on day 5 versus 15. There was a small share of clonotypes that showed up in both the CD4 and CD8 compartments.

This clonotype was detected ten times or more. Antigen: not known. TCRdb redid the calling of the 5' RACE reads with MiXCR, one entry per CDR3 protein. This sample carries nearly 350,000 distinct CDR3 sequences, approximately 8% of them seen once, and the ten largest clones take under 20%. Germline assignment: CDR1 SGHTA and CDR2 FQGNSA. V was pared by 5 bases and J by 11 bases, with 9 bases of the junction left unmatched. The CDR3 sequence is 14 residues long. The TCR sequence derives from a man aged 18 to 30 who received the YFV17D yellow fever vaccine. The V and J genes are TRBV7-2 and TRBJ2-1; 10 bases are a match to TRBD2. The sample here was PBMCs, taken roughly 46 days after the first yellow fever vaccination. CDR3 nucleotides: TGTGCCAGCAGCCGTGATCGGACTAGCGGACAGCAGTTCTTC. Protein sequence: CASSRDRTSGQQFF.